The clone carrying this T cell receptor beta chain was observed a handful of times. Its specificity is unknown. Here immunoSEQ multiplex PCR was the method, and the copy in TCRdb shows in-frame clones only, minus some. Among about 140,000 clones listed, about nine tenths were seen once. The record originates from a study of T cell responses to AZD1222 COVID-19 vaccine. Turning to the study itself: The study pooled second doses at about 4 or about 12 weeks.

Looked up from germline, CDR1 is MGHRA and CDR2 is YSYEKL. The CDR3 covers 16 residues. With 2 bases removed from V and 8 bases from J, the gap between germline ends came to 16 bases. Study-level points and caveats: Repertoires in all cases were sampled only once the peak T cell response had passed. Just a handful of people given AZD1222 tested seropositive at baseline. At 160-218 and 743-854, vaccine-associated CD4 TCRs were dominant, and they spanned spike.

The starting material was peripheral blood, obtained on day 0 of AZD1222 vaccination. The V and J genes are TRBV4-1 and TRBJ1-6; no clear D. The receptor comes from an adult in good health. The CDR3 DNA sequence: TGCGCCAGCAGCCAACCGCGAATGAGGTTGGATTCACCCCTCCACTTT. This translates into CASSQPRMRLDSPLHF.